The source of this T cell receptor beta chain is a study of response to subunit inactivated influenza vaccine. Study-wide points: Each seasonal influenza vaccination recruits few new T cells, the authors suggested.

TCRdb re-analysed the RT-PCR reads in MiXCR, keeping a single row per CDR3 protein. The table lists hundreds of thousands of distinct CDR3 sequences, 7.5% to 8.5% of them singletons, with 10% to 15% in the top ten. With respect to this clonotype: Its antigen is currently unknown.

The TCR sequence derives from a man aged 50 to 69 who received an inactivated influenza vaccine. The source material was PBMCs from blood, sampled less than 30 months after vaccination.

The CDR3 nucleotides read TGTGCCAGCAGCCCCCGGGCGGCCGCTAGCACAGATACGCAGTATTTT. Encoded protein: CASSPRAAASTDTQYF. The chain is built from TRBV3-1 and TRBJ2-3; no firm D call. V was pared by 4 bases and J by 0 bases, with 14 bases between. Germline CDR1 LGHDT, CDR2 YNNKEL (reference sequence). The CDR3 has 16 residues.